These T cell receptor beta chains were read from a single sample in a study of beta chain features in type 1 diabetes. Sequenced by immunoSEQ multiplex PCR; TCRdb stores in-frame clones only, minus some. The sample lists hundreds of thousands of clones; 15% were seen once. Material: naive CD4+ T cells from blood. The receptor source for this set is a man aged 18 to 29 with type 1 diabetes. Both conserved end residues are part of each CDR3. D genes are given only for firm matches. Clone sizes are given selectively: once, few, many, or a class where the clone is expanded.

j_gene,abundance,d_gene,v_gene,CDR3aa,CDR3nt
TRBJ1-4,few,TRBD1,TRBV20-1,CSGTAGEKLFF,TGCAGCGGGACAGCGGGTGAAAAACTGTTTTTT
TRBJ1-5,.,TRBD1,TRBV30,CAWRPTGDGQPQHF,TGTGCCTGGAGACCCACAGGGGACGGACAGCCCCAGCATTTT
TRBJ2-7,.,.,TRBV12-5,CASGFGVYEQYF,TGTGCTAGTGGTTTCGGGGTCTACGAGCAGTACTTC
TRBJ2-3,few,.,TRBV5-1,CASSGTGTPVAYF,TGCGCCAGCAGCGGTACAGGGACCCCAGTTGCGTATTTT
TRBJ1-5,.,.,TRBV7-2,CASSVNNQPQHF,TGTGCCAGCAGCGTAAACAATCAGCCCCAGCATTTT
TRBJ2-5,.,.,TRBV27,CASSPTVQETQYF,TGTGCCAGCAGTCCAACAGTACAAGAGACCCAGTACTTC
TRBJ2-1,few,TRBD2,TRBV4-1,CASSLEGLAGSYNEQFF,TGCGCCAGCAGCCTGGAGGGGCTAGCGGGATCCTACAATGAGCAGTTCTTC
TRBJ1-2,few,.,TRBV5-1,CASSRRDPTVSAIYGYTF,TGCGCCAGCAGCCGGAGGGACCCCACCGTGTCCGCAATCTATGGCTACACCTTC
TRBJ2-6,.,.,TRBV6-5,CASRAAGANVLTF,TGTGCCAGCAGGGCGGCTGGGGCCAACGTCCTGACTTTC
TRBJ2-7,few,TRBD1,TRBV4-2,CASSPLGQGAPATEQYF,TGTGCCAGCAGCCCCCTGGGACAGGGGGCGCCCGCGACCGAGCAGTACTTC
TRBJ2-3,few,TRBD2,TRBV2,CASSERGPDTQYF,TGTGCCAGCAGCGAGCGGGGGCCAGATACGCAGTATTTT
TRBJ1-5,.,.,TRBV5-1,CASSYTGNSNQPQHF,TGCGCCAGCAGCTACACAGGGAATAGCAATCAGCCCCAGCATTTT
TRBJ2-1,few,.,TRBV29-1,CSVSTRLVPNEQFF,TGCAGCGTTTCGACTAGGTTGGTCCCCAATGAGCAGTTCTTC
TRBJ1-2,.,.,TRBV4-3,CASSQDYRQDVDGYTF,TGCGCCAGCAGCCAAGATTACCGACAGGACGTCGATGGCTACACCTTC
TRBJ2-1,.,.,TRBV9,CASSVESSSYNEQFF,TGTGCCAGCAGCGTAGAATCGAGCTCCTACAATGAGCAGTTCTTC
TRBJ2-7,few,.,TRBV6-6,CASSAGQSYEQYF,TGTGCCAGCAGTGCGGGACAGTCCTACGAGCAGTACTTC
TRBJ2-7,.,.,TRBV6-5,CASSYSRGGTPYEQYF,TGTGCCAGCAGTTACTCGAGAGGGGGTACTCCCTACGAGCAGTACTTC
TRBJ2-7,few,TRBD1,TRBV6-6,CASSITPGQGVGEQYF,TGTGCCAGCAGTATTACCCCGGGACAGGGGGTCGGCGAGCAGTACTTC
TRBJ1-2,.,.,TRBV4-1,CASSRPGSAPANYGYTF,TGCGCCAGCAGCCGCCCGGGGAGTGCTCCTGCAAACTATGGCTACACCTTC
TRBJ2-3,.,.,TRBV5-1,CASSLGSVSTARTDTQYF,TGCGCCAGCAGCTTGGGATCCGTATCGACAGCTCGCACAGATACGCAGTATTTT
TRBJ2-4,.,.,TRBV15,CATSRDPQGRFIQYF,TGTGCCACCAGCAGAGATCCCCAGGGTCGTTTCATTCAGTACTTC
TRBJ1-4,.,.,TRBV29-1,CSVNIGANEKLFF,TGCAGCGTAAACATCGGGGCTAATGAAAAACTGTTTTTT